This T cell receptor (beta chain) was captured in a study of Ad26.COV2.S vaccination and SARS-CoV-2 variants. The data were produced by immunoSEQ multiplex PCR, yet TCRdb's version contains in-frame clones alone and is incomplete. The table lists roughly 350,000 clones, 75% to 90% of them singletons. Treatment given: around 19 received Ad26.COV2.S at low or high dose, single or two shots; about 5 received placebo; per-sample allocation not given. Samples analyzed were those drawn on day 63 after the first vaccine or placebo injection. This clone was counted once. Germline CDR1 MDHEN, CDR2 SYDVKM. V gave up 6 bases and J gave up 4 bases; unmatched junction bases: 9. The CDR3 is 15 residues long.

This sequence joins TRBV28 and TRBJ1-2; 9 nucleotides agree with TRBD1. This specimen consisted of peripheral blood, obtained in a trial of Ad26.COV2.S vaccine versus placebo. The sequence was obtained from a person aged 18 to 65 who received the Ad26.COV2.S COVID-19 vaccine or a placebo. The CDR3 nucleotides are TGTGCCAGCAGACCTACAGGGGGCGTCAGCTATGGCTACACCTTC. This encodes CASRPTGGVSYGYTF.